This record covers a single TCR beta chain. These data come from a study of T cells in tuberculosis. Trimming took 9 bases from V and 11 from J, leaving 22 bases between them. Looked up from germline, CDR1 is MNHEY and CDR2 is SMNVEV (reference sequence). The CDR3 consists of 13 residues. Measured with immunoSEQ multiplex PCR; TCRdb has only the in-frame clones, and not every one. The profile covers 35,000 to 40,000 clones, with approximately 94% appearing a single time and about an eighth taken by the ten largest. Sequencing was carried out using PBMCs. This chain connects TRBV27 to TRBJ1-1; possible D gene TRBD1, 6 bases. The clonotype originates from a donor under 30 with latent tuberculosis or without tuberculosis infection. Some clones in this sample may be carry-over from other donors' samples. CDR3 sequence: CASHTTNTGLAFF. CDR3 DNA: TGTGCCAGTCACACTACCAATACAGGGTTGGCTTTCTTT.